What follows are 32 T cell receptor beta chains derived from one specimen sequenced in a study of blood T cell repertoires in COVID-19 (dated by TCRdb to about 2020). The receptor library was made with the immunoSEQ multiplex PCR assay. TCRdb obtained this table from immuneACCESS and retained in-frame rearrangements with V and J assigned. These tables miss some clones; where compared with another copy, unresolved V genes account for less than half of the shortfall, and the remainder is unexplained. This sample gives 45,000 to 65,000 clones in total; around 80% of them show up just once. The ten top clones hold 10% to 15% of the sample. Sequences were obtained from peripheral blood. The origin of the receptors is a woman older than 75 with acute or convalescent COVID-19.

This chain connects TRBV6-2 or TRBV6-3 to TRBJ2-3; TRBD1 aligns across 7 bases. V was clipped by 5 bases and J by 2 bases; unmatched bases: 16. This CDR3 has 18 residues. Germline CDR1 reads MNHEY; CDR2 reads SVGEGT. CDR3 coding DNA: TGTGCCAGCAGTAACTGGGGACAGCCCCAGTCTTTCACAGATACGCAGTATTTT. It specifies CASSNWGQPQSFTDTQYF.

The chain uses TRBV6-6 and TRBJ1-2; TRBD1 matches 8 bases. This CDR3 spans 12 amino acids. V trimming: 7 bases; J trimming: 8 bases; junction bases outside the gene matches: 6. Germline loops: CDR1 MNHNY, CDR2 SVGAGI (reference sequence). The CDR3 protein is CASIGQGDGYTF. In DNA, the CDR3 is TGTGCCAGCATCGGACAGGGAGACGGCTACACCTTC.

This sequence joins TRBV7-6 and TRBJ2-7; 10 nucleotides agree with TRBD1. The CDR3 is 15 amino acids. CDR1 is SGHVS and CDR2 is FNYEAQ in the germline V gene. Losses at the gene ends were 5 bases for V and 5 bases for J; bases not matched to a gene: 9. This CDR3 reads CASSPGTGVIDEQYF. CDR3 DNA sequence: TGTGCCAGCAGCCCCGGGACAGGGGTAATCGACGAGCAGTACTTC.

The V and J genes are TRBV27 and TRBJ2-1; perhaps TRBD1 as D (6 bases). Trimming shortened V by 6 bases and J by 8 bases, and 14 bases separated the two germline ends. Per germline, CDR1 MNHEY and CDR2 SMNVEV (reference sequence). The CDR3 totals 13 residues. The CDR3: CASRGAAGHEQFF. Written as DNA, the CDR3 is TGTGCCAGCAGGGGGGCGGCGGGTCATGAGCAGTTCTTC.

The chain joins TRBV6-5 to TRBJ2-1; TRBD2 matches at 10 bases. V lost 4 bases and J lost 9; bases outside the gene matches: 9. CDR1 MNHEY and CDR2 SVGAGI come from the germline V gene. The CDR3 sequence is 15 residues long. CDR3 coding DNA: TGTGCCAGCAGTTCCCCCTTTAGCGGGGGGTTTGAGCAGTTCTTC. Its translation is CASSSPFSGGFEQFF.

The chain recombines TRBV10-2 with TRBJ1-3; D unresolved. Deletions cut 0 bases from V and 1 base from J, with 13 bases between. This CDR3 has 17 residues. Per germline, CDR1 WSHSY and CDR2 SAAADI. The CDR3 loop reads CASSESYRAGSGNTIYF. CDR3 in DNA: TGCGCCAGCAGTGAGTCATACCGTGCGGGATCTGGAAACACCATATATTTT.

The genes are TRBV10-3 and TRBJ1-2, with D perhaps TRBD1 (6 bases). From germline, CDR1 is ENHRY and CDR2 SYGVKD. CDR3 length equals 12 residues. The ends were cut back, 2 bases at V and 7 bases at J, with 8 bases in the middle. The CDR3 spells CAISEGGTGYTF. CDR3 coding DNA: TGTGCCATCAGTGAGGGGGGCACTGGCTACACCTTC.

The gene calls are TRBV2 and TRBJ1-2, with 7 bases fitting TRBD1. Germline loops: CDR1 SNHLY, CDR2 FYNNEI. There are 15 residues in the CDR3. The junction had 14 bases not matched to a gene; V was cut back by 6 bases and J by 7 bases. CDR3 DNA sequence: TGTGCCAGCAGCCAATTAAACGACAGGGTAGGTGGCTACACCTTC. As protein: CASSQLNDRVGGYTF.

V and J are TRBV5-5 and TRBJ2-1, with 10 bases that match TRBD1. This CDR3 comprises 15 residues. Trimming cost V 4 bases and J 3 bases; bases outside gene matches: 4. Germline assignment: CDR1 SGHKS and CDR2 YYEKEE (reference sequence). CDR3: CASSEGQGGYNEQFF. Written as DNA, the CDR3 is TGTGCCAGCAGCGAAGGACAGGGGGGCTACAATGAGCAGTTCTTC.

The chain joins TRBV5-8 to TRBJ1-3; 9 nucleotides line up with TRBD1. Germline trimming cut 5 bases from V and 1 base from J; bases unmatched to any gene: 1. The germline V gene encodes CDR1 SGHTS and CDR2 YDEGEE. The CDR3 contains 14 residues. CDR3 residues: CASRDRGSGNTIYF. CDR3 sequence (DNA): TGTGCCAGCAGGGACAGGGGTTCTGGAAACACCATATATTTT.

The chain links TRBV30 to TRBJ1-1; D is possibly TRBD1 (5 bases). Germline V lookup: CDR1 GTSNPN, CDR2 SVGIG (reference sequence). The CDR3 runs 13 residues. V shed 4 bases and J shed 4 bases, with 13 bases lying between them. The CDR3 DNA reads as TGTGCCTGGATTTACCAGGGCGGCACTGAAGCTTTCTTT. This sequence encodes CAWIYQGGTEAFF.

V is TRBV9 and J is TRBJ2-5; 8 bases agree with TRBD2. In germline, CDR1 is SGDLS, CDR2 YYNGEE. CDR3 length: 15 residues. Unmatched junction bases numbered 8, after V lost 2 bases and J lost 5 bases. CDR3 DNA sequence: TGTGCCAGCAGCGTCGGCTGGACTAGCAGGGAGACCCAGTACTTC. The encoded protein is CASSVGWTSRETQYF. Full variable domain (rest looked up from reference TRBV9 and TRBJ2-5): DSGVTQTPKHLITATGQRVTLRCSPRSGDLSVYWYQQSLDQGLQFLIQYYNGEERAKGNILERFSAQQFPDLHSELNLSSLELGDSALYFCASSVGWTSRETQYFGPGTRLLVL.

This sequence joins TRBV2 and TRBJ2-1, with 7 bases aligning to TRBD2. CDR3 length: 11 amino acids. Trimming removed 6 bases from V and 14 bases from J; junction bases left unmatched: 7. The germline V gene has CDR1 SNHLY and CDR2 FYNNEI. CDR3 sequence reads: CASRGRGIEFF. CDR3 sequence (DNA): TGTGCCAGCAGGGGGCGGGGGATTGAGTTCTTC.

In its sample, this clone was seen once. The CDR3 loop is CASSLAGTEDEKLFF. The CDR3 DNA sequence: TGTGCCAGCAGCTTGGCCGGGACAGAGGATGAAAAACTGTTTTTT. V usage is TRBV5-4 and J usage is TRBJ1-4; TRBD1 matches 7 bases. Losses at the gene ends were 0 bases for V and 6 bases for J; bases not matched to a gene: 5. This CDR3 has 15 residues. CDR1 and CDR2 from the germline V gene are SGHNT and YYREEE (reference sequence).

V is TRBV10-3 and J is TRBJ2-7; 7 positions match TRBD2. The J segment lost 0 bases and the V segment lost 4 bases, leaving 9 bases of the junction unmatched. Germline CDR1 and CDR2: ENHRY and SYGVKD. There are 16 residues in the CDR3. The CDR3 loop reads CAISANSGLLSYEQYF. In DNA, the CDR3 is TGTGCCATCAGTGCCAACTCGGGACTACTCTCCTACGAGCAGTACTTC.

The J gene is TRBJ2-2, the V gene TRBV3-1 (or the pseudogene TRBV3-2); possible D gene TRBD1, 5 bases. The germline gives CDR1 LGHDT, CDR2 YNNKEL (reference sequence). This CDR3 is built from 13 residues. With 4 bases removed from V and 5 bases from J, the gap between germline ends came to 8 bases. The CDR3 protein is CASSLRGTGELFF. The CDR3 nucleotides read TGTGCCAGCAGCCTAAGGGGTACCGGGGAGCTGTTTTTT.

The chain links TRBV11-2 to TRBJ2-4, with D perhaps TRBD1 (5 bases). Germline V CDR1 and CDR2: SGHAT, FQNNGV. V was trimmed by 1 base and J by 4 bases, leaving 5 bases between them. The CDR3 totals 13 residues. The CDR3 sequence: CASSLGQKNIQYF. The CDR3 DNA sequence: TGTGCCAGCAGCTTAGGACAGAAAAACATTCAGTACTTC.

This clone was counted a single time. This rearrangement joins TRBV7-9 to TRBJ1-1, with 7 bases identical to TRBD1. CDR1 SEHNR and CDR2 FQNEAQ come from the germline V gene (reference sequence). This CDR3 has 13 amino acids. The trim removed 4 bases at V and 10 bases at J, leaving 9 bases unmatched. The CDR3 here is CASSSGQARRAFF. The CDR3 region has the DNA TGTGCCAGCAGCTCCGGACAGGCTAGGAGAGCTTTCTTT.

The CDR3 DNA reads as TGTGCCAGCAGCTTAGCGTGGAAGCTAGCGGGAGATACGCAGTATTTT. Amino acid sequence: CASSLAWKLAGDTQYF. The chain combines TRBV7-2 with TRBJ2-3, with 8 bases identical to TRBD2. The CDR3 is 16 residues long. Per germline, CDR1 SGHTA and CDR2 FQGNSA. The junction had 7 bases not matched to a gene; V was cut back by 0 bases and J by 5 bases.

This clone is a singleton in its sample. The CDR3 nucleotides are TGTGCCAGCAGTTCCCGGACAGGGGGCTACGAGCAGTACTTC. This gives the protein CASSSRTGGYEQYF. The chain couples TRBV27 to TRBJ2-7; 10 bases fit TRBD1. CDR3 length equals 14 residues. The ends lost 4 bases at V and 3 bases at J; junction bases unmatched: 3. Germline assignment: CDR1 MNHEY and CDR2 SMNVEV (reference sequence).

The chain combines TRBV7-2 with TRBJ2-7, with D possibly being TRBD2 (6 bases). Trimming left V 5 bases short and J 0 bases short, with 14 bases between. This CDR3 has 15 amino acids. CDR1 and CDR2 (germline): SGHTA, FQGNSA. The CDR3 DNA reads as TGTGCCAGCAGCCCCTGGGGGGTGAGCTCCTACGAGCAGTACTTC. Translated, it gives CASSPWGVSSYEQYF.

This chain links TRBV3-1 (or the pseudogene TRBV3-2) with TRBJ1-1, with D possibly being TRBD1 (6 bases). Trimming left V 0 bases short and J 11 bases short, with 13 bases between. This CDR3 has 13 residues. The germline gives CDR1 LGHDT, CDR2 YNNKEL (reference sequence). CDR3 DNA sequence: TGTGCCAGCAGCCAAGATCAGCAGGGGTGGGCTTTCTTT. Encoded protein: CASSQDQQGWAFF.

V is TRBV6-1 and J is TRBJ1-4; 8 bases fit TRBD1. There are 18 residues in the CDR3. V shed 0 bases, J shed 8 bases, and the junction held 14 bases outside the gene matches. In germline, CDR1 is MNHNS, CDR2 SASEGT. The chain's CDR3 is CASSEALYRGSSGEKLFF. CDR3 bases: TGTGCCAGCAGTGAAGCTCTCTACAGGGGGTCTTCGGGGGAAAAACTGTTTTTT.

The V and J genes are TRBV27 and TRBJ1-2; no firm D call. CDR1 and CDR2 (germline): MNHEY, SMNVEV (reference sequence). The CDR3 sequence is 13 residues long. V lost 2 bases and J lost 3, with 7 bases in between. The CDR3 region is CASSLSSDYGYTF. As DNA, the CDR3 is TGTGCCAGCAGTTTAAGTAGCGACTATGGCTACACCTTC.

The CDR3 DNA is TGTGCCAGTAGTATAGATCCAGGGACAGGGACTAATTCACCCCTCCACTTT. Its translation is CASSIDPGTGTNSPLHF. This chain links TRBV19 with TRBJ1-6; 9 bases agree with TRBD1. Germline-derived CDR1 and CDR2 are LNHDA and SQIVND (reference sequence). Germline trimming cut 0 bases from V and 6 bases from J; bases unmatched to any gene: 6. This CDR3 is built from 17 residues.

The rearrangement joins TRBV6-5 to TRBJ2-2, with D possibly TRBD2 on 5 matching bases. CDR1 MNHEY and CDR2 SVGAGI come from the germline V gene. V was pared by 8 bases and J by 6 bases, with 19 bases between. CDR3 length: 15 residues. In DNA, the CDR3 is TGTGCCAGCGGGCCTGGTACACCGAGGGCCGGGGAGCTGTTTTTT. It yields the protein CASGPGTPRAGELFF.

V usage is TRBV4-1 and J usage is TRBJ2-1, with a tentative D call TRBD2 (6 bases). The CDR3 consists of 17 residues. V dropped 1 base and J dropped 2 bases, with 15 bases sitting between them. Germline lookup yields CDR1 MGHRA and CDR2 YSYEKL. DNA for the CDR3: TGCGCCAGCAGCCAAGCGCCTCGGGGACTCCCCTACAATGAGCAGTTCTTC. Residues: CASSQAPRGLPYNEQFF.

This clone was seen only a few times. V is TRBV4-1 and J is TRBJ1-6; 8 bases are shared with TRBD1. Germline CDR1 and CDR2: MGHRA and YSYEKL. The length of the CDR3 is 16 residues. Trimming took 3 bases from V and 7 from J; bases not matched to a gene: 8. CDR3 coding DNA: TGCGCCAGCAGCCAGAAACGGACAGGGTGGAATTCACCCCTCCACTTT. As protein: CASSQKRTGWNSPLHF.

The table lists this clone with a few counts. This sequence joins TRBV10-1 and TRBJ2-1, with D maybe TRBD1 (5 bases). Germline V gene lookup returns CDR1 WNHNN and CDR2 SYGVQD (reference sequence). The V end was cut by 6 bases, the J end by 4 bases, with 13 bases between. The CDR3 spans 14 residues. Here the CDR3 DNA reads TGCGCCAGCAGATCCAGGGATCGATACAATGAGCAGTTCTTC. This sequence encodes CASRSRDRYNEQFF.

The chain is built from TRBV9 and TRBJ2-1; D possibly corresponds to TRBD2 (6 bases). CDR1 is SGDLS and CDR2 is YYNGEE in the germline V gene. The CDR3 runs to 15 residues. Trimming cost V 0 bases and J 5 bases, with 12 bases left between them. The CDR3 reads CASSVVPGRNNEQFF. In DNA form, the CDR3 reads TGTGCCAGCAGCGTAGTACCAGGGAGGAACAATGAGCAGTTCTTC. Full variable domain (rest looked up from reference TRBV9 and TRBJ2-1): DSGVTQTPKHLITATGQRVTLRCSPRSGDLSVYWYQQSLDQGLQFLIQYYNGEERAKGNILERFSAQQFPDLHSELNLSSLELGDSALYFCASSVVPGRNNEQFFGPGTRLTVL.

The chain recombines TRBV7-9 with TRBJ2-3; 7 bases fit TRBD2. Germline lookup yields CDR1 SEHNR and CDR2 FQNEAQ (reference sequence). CDR3 length: 14 amino acids. V lost 11 bases, J lost 1 base, and 9 bases stayed unmatched. The CDR3 here is CAGEKAGGTDTQYF. The CDR3 DNA reads TGTGCCGGGGAGAAGGCGGGGGGCACAGATACGCAGTATTTT. Full variable domain (remainder filled in from reference TRBV7-9 and TRBJ2-3): DTGVSQNPRHKITKRGQNVTFRCDPISEHNRLYWYRQTLGQGPEFLTYFQNEAQLEKSRLLSDRFSAERPKGSFSTLEIQRTEQGDSAMYLCAGEKAGGTDTQYFGPGTRLTVL.

This chain links TRBV5-4 with TRBJ1-3; TRBD1 might be the D (6 bases). Germline lookup yields CDR1 SGHNT and CDR2 YYREEE (reference sequence). Trimming pared 4 bases from V and 2 bases from J, leaving 7 bases between. The CDR3 has 13 residues. This CDR3 is CASSGTTGNTIYF. Here the CDR3 DNA reads TGTGCCAGCAGCGGGACAACTGGAAACACCATATATTTT.